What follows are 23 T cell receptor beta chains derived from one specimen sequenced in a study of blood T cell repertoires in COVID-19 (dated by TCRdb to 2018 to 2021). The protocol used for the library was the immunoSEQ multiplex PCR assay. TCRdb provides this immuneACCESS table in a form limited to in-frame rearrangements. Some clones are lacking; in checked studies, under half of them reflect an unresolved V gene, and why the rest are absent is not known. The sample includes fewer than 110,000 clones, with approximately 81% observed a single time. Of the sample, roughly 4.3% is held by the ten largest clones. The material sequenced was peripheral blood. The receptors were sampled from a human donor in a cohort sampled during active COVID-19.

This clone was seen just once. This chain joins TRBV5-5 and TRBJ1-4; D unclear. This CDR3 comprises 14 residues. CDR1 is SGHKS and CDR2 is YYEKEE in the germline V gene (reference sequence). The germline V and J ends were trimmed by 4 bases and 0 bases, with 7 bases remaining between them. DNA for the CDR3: TGTGCCAGCAGCAACCGGGCAACTAATGAAAAACTGTTTTTT. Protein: CASSNRATNEKLFF.

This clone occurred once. The CDR3: CASSGREWEPQHF. The CDR3 DNA reads TGTGCCAGCAGTGGACGGGAGTGGGAGCCCCAGCATTTT. This chain links TRBV6-6 with TRBJ1-5; no definite D call. Germline V lookup: CDR1 MNHNY, CDR2 SVGAGI (reference sequence). Trimming left V 5 bases short and J 8 bases short, with 13 bases between. This CDR3 has 13 amino acids.

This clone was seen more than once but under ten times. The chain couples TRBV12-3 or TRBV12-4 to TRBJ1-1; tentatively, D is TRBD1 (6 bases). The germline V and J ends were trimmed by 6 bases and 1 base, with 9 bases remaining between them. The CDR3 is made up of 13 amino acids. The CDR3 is CASRLQGNTEAFF. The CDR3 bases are TGTGCCAGCAGATTACAGGGGAACACTGAAGCTTTCTTT.

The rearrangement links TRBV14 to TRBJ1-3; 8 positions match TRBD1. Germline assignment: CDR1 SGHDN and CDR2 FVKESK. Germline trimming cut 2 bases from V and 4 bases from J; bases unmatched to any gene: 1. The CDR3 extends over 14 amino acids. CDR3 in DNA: TGTGCCAGCAGCCAACGGACAGGGGGAAACACCATATATTTT. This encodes CASSQRTGGNTIYF.

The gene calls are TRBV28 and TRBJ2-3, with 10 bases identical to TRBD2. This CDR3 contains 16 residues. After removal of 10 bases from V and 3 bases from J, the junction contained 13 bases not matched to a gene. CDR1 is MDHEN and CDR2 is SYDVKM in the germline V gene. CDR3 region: CATQSLAGEGTDTQYF. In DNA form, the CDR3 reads TGTGCCACCCAATCGCTAGCGGGAGAAGGAACAGATACGCAGTATTTT.

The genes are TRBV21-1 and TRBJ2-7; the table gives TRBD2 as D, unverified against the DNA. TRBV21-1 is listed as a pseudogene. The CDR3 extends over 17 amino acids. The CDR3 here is CASSHEDQGRVPYEQYF. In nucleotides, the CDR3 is TGTGCCAGCAGTCACGAGGACCAGGGGAGGGTACCGTACGAGCAGTACTTC.

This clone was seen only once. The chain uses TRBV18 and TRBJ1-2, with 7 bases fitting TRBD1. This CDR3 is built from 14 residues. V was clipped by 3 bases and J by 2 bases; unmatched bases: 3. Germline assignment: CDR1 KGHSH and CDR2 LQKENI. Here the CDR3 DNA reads TGTGCCAGCTCACCCGACAGGGTAAACTATGGCTACACCTTC. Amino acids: CASSPDRVNYGYTF.

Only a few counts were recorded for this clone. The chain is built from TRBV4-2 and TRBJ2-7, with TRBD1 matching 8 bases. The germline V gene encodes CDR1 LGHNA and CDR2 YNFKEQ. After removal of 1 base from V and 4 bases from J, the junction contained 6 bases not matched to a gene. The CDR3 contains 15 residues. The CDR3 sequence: CASSQATGVQYEQYF. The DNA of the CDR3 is TGTGCCAGCAGCCAAGCGACAGGGGTGCAATACGAGCAGTACTTC.

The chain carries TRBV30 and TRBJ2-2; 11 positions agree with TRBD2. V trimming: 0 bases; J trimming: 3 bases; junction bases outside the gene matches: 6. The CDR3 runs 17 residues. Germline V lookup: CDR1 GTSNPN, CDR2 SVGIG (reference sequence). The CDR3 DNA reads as TGTGCCTGGAGTGTTCGACTAGCGGGATTGTACACCGGGGAGCTGTTTTTT. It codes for CAWSVRLAGLYTGELFF.

The CDR3 DNA follows: TGTGCCAGCAGCACCGGGTTAGCTGGGGCCAACGTCCTGACTTTC. Amino acid sequence: CASSTGLAGANVLTF. The gene calls are TRBV7-7 and TRBJ2-6; D call uncertain. The germline V and J ends were trimmed by 5 bases and 2 bases, with 10 bases remaining between them. This CDR3 contains 15 residues. Germline CDR1 and CDR2: SSHAT and FNYEAQ (reference sequence). Full variable domain (remainder filled in from reference TRBV7-7 and TRBJ2-6): GAGVSQSPRYKVTKRGQDVTLRCDPISSHATLYWYQQALGQGPEFLTYFNYEAQPDKSGLPSDRFSAERPEGSISTLTIQRTEQRDSAMYRCASSTGLAGANVLTFGAGSRLTVL.

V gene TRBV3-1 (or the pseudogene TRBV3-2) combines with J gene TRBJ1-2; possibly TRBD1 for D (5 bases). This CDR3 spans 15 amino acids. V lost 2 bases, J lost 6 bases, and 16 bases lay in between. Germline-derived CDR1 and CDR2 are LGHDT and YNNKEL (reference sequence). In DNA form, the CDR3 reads TGTGCCAGCAGCCAAAGCCTATCACAGGTTAATGGCTACACCTTC. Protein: CASSQSLSQVNGYTF.

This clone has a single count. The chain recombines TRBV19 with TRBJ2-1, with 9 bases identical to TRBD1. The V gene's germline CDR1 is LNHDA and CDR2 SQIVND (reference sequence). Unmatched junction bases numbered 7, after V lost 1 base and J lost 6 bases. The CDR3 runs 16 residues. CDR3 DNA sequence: TGTGCCAGTAGTATAGTCGGGACAGGGTCTATCAATGAGCAGTTCTTC. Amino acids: CASSIVGTGSINEQFF. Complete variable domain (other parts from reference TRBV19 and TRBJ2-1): DGGITQSPKYLFRKEGQNVTLSCEQNLNHDAMYWYRQDPGQGLRLIYYSQIVNDFQKGDIAEGYSVSREKKESFPLTVTSAQKNPTAFYLCASSIVGTGSINEQFFGPGTRLTVL.

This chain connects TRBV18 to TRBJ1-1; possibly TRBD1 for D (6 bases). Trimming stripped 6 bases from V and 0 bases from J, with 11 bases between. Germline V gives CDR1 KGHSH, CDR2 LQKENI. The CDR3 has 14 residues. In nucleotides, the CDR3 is TGTGCCAGCTCCCAAGGACAGTTGAACACTGAAGCTTTCTTT. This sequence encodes CASSQGQLNTEAFF.

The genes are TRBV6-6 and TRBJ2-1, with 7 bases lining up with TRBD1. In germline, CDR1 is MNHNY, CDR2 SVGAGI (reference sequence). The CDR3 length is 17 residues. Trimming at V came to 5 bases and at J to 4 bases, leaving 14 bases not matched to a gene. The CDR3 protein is CASSLSAGTTGYNEQFF. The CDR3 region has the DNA TGTGCCAGCAGTCTTTCCGCAGGTACGACAGGGTACAATGAGCAGTTCTTC.

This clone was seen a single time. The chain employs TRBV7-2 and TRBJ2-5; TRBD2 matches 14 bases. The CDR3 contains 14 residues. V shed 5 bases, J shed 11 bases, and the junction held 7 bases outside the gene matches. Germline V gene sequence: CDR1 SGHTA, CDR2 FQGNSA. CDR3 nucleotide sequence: TGTGCCAGCAGCCTCGGGACTAGCGGGAGTGCTCAGTACTTC. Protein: CASSLGTSGSAQYF.

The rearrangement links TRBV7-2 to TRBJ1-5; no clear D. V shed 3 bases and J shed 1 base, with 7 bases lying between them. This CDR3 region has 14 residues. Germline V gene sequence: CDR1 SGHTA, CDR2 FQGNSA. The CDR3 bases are TGTGCCAGCAGCTTTGGCAGAAGCAATCAGCCCCAGCATTTT. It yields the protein CASSFGRSNQPQHF.

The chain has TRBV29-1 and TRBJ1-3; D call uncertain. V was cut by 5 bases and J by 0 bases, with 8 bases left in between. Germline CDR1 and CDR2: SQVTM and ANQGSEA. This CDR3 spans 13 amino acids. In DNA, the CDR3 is TGCAGCGTTCACGGGAACTCTGGAAACACCATATATTTT. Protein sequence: CSVHGNSGNTIYF.

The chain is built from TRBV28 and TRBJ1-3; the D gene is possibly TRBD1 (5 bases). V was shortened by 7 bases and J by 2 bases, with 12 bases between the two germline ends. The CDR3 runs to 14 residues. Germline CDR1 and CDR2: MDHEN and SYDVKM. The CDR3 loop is CASTTQGTGNTIYF. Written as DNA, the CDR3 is TGTGCCAGCACTACTCAGGGAACTGGAAACACCATATATTTT.

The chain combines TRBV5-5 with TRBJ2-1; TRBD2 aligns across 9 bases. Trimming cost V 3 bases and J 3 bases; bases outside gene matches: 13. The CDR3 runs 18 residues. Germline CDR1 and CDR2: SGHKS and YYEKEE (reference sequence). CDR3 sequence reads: CASSSSFSGRIDYNEQFF. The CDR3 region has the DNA TGTGCCAGCAGCTCTTCCTTTAGCGGGAGAATAGACTACAATGAGCAGTTCTTC.

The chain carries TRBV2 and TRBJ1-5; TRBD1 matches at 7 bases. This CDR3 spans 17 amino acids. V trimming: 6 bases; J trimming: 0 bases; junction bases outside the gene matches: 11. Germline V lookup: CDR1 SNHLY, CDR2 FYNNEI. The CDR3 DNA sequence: TGTGCCAGCAGCGAGGGGGCCAGGACCCATAGCAATCAGCCCCAGCATTTT. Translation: CASSEGARTHSNQPQHF.

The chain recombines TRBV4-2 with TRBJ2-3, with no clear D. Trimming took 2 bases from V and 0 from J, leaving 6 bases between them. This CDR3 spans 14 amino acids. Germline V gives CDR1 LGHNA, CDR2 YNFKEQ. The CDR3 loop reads CASSQLTSTDTQYF. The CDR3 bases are TGTGCCAGCAGCCAACTGACTAGCACAGATACGCAGTATTTT.

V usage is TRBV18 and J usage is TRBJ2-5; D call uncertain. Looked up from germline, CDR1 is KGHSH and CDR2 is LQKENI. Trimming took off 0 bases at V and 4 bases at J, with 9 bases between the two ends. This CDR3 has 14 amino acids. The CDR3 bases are TGTGCCAGCTCACCACCATGGCGGCTAGAGACCCAGTACTTC. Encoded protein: CASSPPWRLETQYF. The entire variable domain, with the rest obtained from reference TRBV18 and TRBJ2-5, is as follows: NAGVMQNPRHLVRRRGQEARLRCSPMKGHSHVYWYRQLPEEGLKFMVYLQKENIIDESGMPKERFSAEFPKEGPSILRIQQVVRGDSAAYFCASSPPWRLETQYFGPGTRLLVL.

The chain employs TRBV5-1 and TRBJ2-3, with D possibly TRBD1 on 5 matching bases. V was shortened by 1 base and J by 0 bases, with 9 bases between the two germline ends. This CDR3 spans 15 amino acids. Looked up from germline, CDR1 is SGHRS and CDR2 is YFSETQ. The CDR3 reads CASSLSGHSTDTQYF. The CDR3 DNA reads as TGCGCCAGCAGCTTGTCAGGACATAGCACAGATACGCAGTATTTT.